The next 25 T cell receptor beta chains were all read from a single sample in a study of shared clonotypes between healthy human individuals. Data came from immunoSEQ multiplex PCR; TCRdb stores just in-frame clones and leaves some out. The sample has roughly 1.4 million clones; approximately 98.5% are singletons. Input material: naive CD4+ T cells sorted from blood. Described subset: CD45RA+ positively selected. All receptors come from a man aged 25-40 years in good health.

The V gene is TRBV28, the J gene TRBJ1-2; perhaps TRBD1 as D (6 bases). Per the germline V gene, CDR1 is MDHEN and CDR2 is SYDVKM. This CDR3 has 17 residues. V lost 4 bases to trimming and J lost 2 bases, with 20 bases between them. The CDR3 region is CASSSPQGLQGNYGYTF. The DNA of the CDR3 is TGTGCCAGCAGTTCCCCACAGGGTTTACAGGGAAACTATGGCTACACCTTC.

Concerning this clone: The same CDR3 arises from other DNA sequences in this sample as well. The chain is built from TRBV5-4 and TRBJ2-5; D not resolved. V lost 1 base and J 3 bases, leaving 7 bases between the germline ends. The CDR3 sequence is 13 residues long. In germline, CDR1 is SGHNT, CDR2 YYREEE (reference sequence). Here the CDR3 DNA reads TGTGCCAGCAGCTTGCGTGCAGAAGAGACCCAGTACTTC. It is translated as CASSLRAEETQYF.

A remark on this clone: In the same sample, other DNA sequences code for this CDR3. The gene calls are TRBV20-1 and TRBJ2-2, with D perhaps matching TRBD2 (5 bases). Germline assignment: CDR1 DFQATT and CDR2 SNEGSKA (reference sequence). V gave up 3 bases and J gave up 6 bases, with 5 bases separating them. CDR3 length equals 11 residues. The chain's CDR3 is CSARGAGELFF. The DNA of the CDR3 is TGCAGTGCTAGGGGAGCCGGGGAGCTGTTTTTT.

As regards this clone: The sample contains more than one DNA sequence encoding this CDR3. The V gene is TRBV7-9, the J gene TRBJ1-5; D remains unclear. From germline, CDR1 is SEHNR and CDR2 FQNEAQ (reference sequence). Trimming shortened V by 5 bases and J by 7 bases, and 9 bases separated the two germline ends. The CDR3 consists of 12 residues. Here the CDR3 reads CASSEGNQPQHF. CDR3 nucleotide sequence: TGTGCCAGCAGCGAAGGGAACCAGCCCCAGCATTTT. The whole variable domain, filled in from reference TRBV7-9 and TRBJ1-5, reads DTGVSQNPRHKITKRGQNVTFRCDPISEHNRLYWYRQTLGQGPEFLTYFQNEAQLEKSRLLSDRFSAERPKGSFSTLEIQRTEQGDSAMYLCASSEGNQPQHFGDGTRLSIL.

The genes are TRBV5-1 and TRBJ1-5; TRBD1 might be the D (5 bases). Germline CDR1 is SGHRS and CDR2 is YFSETQ. V was pared by 1 base and J by 6 bases, with 14 bases between. The CDR3 runs 15 residues. As DNA, the CDR3 is TGCGCCAGCAGCTTGAACGGACACTCCAGTCAGCCCCAGCATTTT. Translated: CASSLNGHSSQPQHF.

This clone was observed once. V is TRBV5-4 and J is TRBJ1-1, with 8 positions matching TRBD1. The CDR3 extends over 16 amino acids. J was trimmed by 5 bases and V by 3 bases; bases with no gene match: 12. From germline, CDR1 is SGHNT and CDR2 YYREEE (reference sequence). The CDR3 here is CASSSAGGGLGTEAFF. The CDR3 DNA reads as TGTGCCAGCAGCTCAGCAGGGGGCGGATTGGGGACTGAAGCTTTCTTT.

The chain uses TRBV2 and TRBJ1-2; D unclear. CDR1 and CDR2 from the germline V gene are SNHLY and FYNNEI. The CDR3 is 13 residues long. V was shortened by 4 bases and J by 7 bases, with 13 bases between the two germline ends. CDR3 bases: TGTGCCAGCAGTGTTGAGGGAAGTTCTGGCTACACCTTC. Protein: CASSVEGSSGYTF.

A word on this clone: The same CDR3 is also encoded by other DNA sequences in this sample. This rearrangement joins TRBV5-1 to TRBJ2-7; weak D call: TRBD1 (6 bases). The CDR3 sequence is 14 residues long. CDR1 and CDR2 (germline): SGHRS, YFSETQ. V was shortened by 0 bases and J by 2 bases, with 9 bases between the two germline ends. CDR3 bases: TGCGCCAGCAGCTTGGCGGGACAAGCCTACGAGCAGTACTTC. Its translation: CASSLAGQAYEQYF.

The chain joins TRBV27 to TRBJ1-2; D is possibly TRBD1 (6 bases). The CDR3 loop spans 14 amino acids. V was pared by 8 bases and J by 8 bases, with 21 bases between. Germline CDR1 and CDR2: MNHEY and SMNVEV (reference sequence). The DNA for the CDR3 is TGTGCCAGCGCAGAGTTTCCGGGACACGGAGGCTACACCTTC. The encoded protein is CASAEFPGHGGYTF.

The chain carries TRBV29-1 and TRBJ2-1; D is possibly TRBD1 or TRBD2 (6 bases each). Germline V gene lookup returns CDR1 SQVTM and CDR2 ANQGSEA. This CDR3 is 18 amino acids long. Trimming pared 0 bases from V and 0 bases from J, leaving 18 bases between. CDR3: CSVEDRGGQKSSYNEQFF. CDR3 nucleotide sequence: TGCAGCGTTGAAGATCGAGGGGGGCAAAAATCCTCCTACAATGAGCAGTTCTTC.

The chain has TRBV29-1 and TRBJ2-5; 12 bases are shared with TRBD2. After removal of 4 bases from V and 9 bases from J, the junction contained 12 bases not matched to a gene. Germline CDR1 SQVTM, CDR2 ANQGSEA. The CDR3 sequence is 15 residues long. CDR3 protein: CSVVGEPGLAGPQYF. The CDR3 DNA reads as TGCAGCGTTGTGGGGGAACCGGGACTAGCGGGTCCCCAGTACTTC.

The rearrangement links TRBV5-1 to TRBJ2-5; D is uncertain. The CDR3 sequence is 16 residues long. Trimming pared 3 bases from V and 3 bases from J, leaving 18 bases between. The germline V gene has CDR1 SGHRS and CDR2 YFSETQ. The CDR3 region is CASSSYHTRWEETQYF. In nucleotides, the CDR3 is TGCGCCAGCAGCTCCTACCACACAAGGTGGGAAGAGACCCAGTACTTC.

The chain joins TRBV10-1 to TRBJ2-1, with 7 bases fitting TRBD2. Germline CDR1 reads WNHNN; CDR2 reads SYGVQD (reference sequence). Trimming at V came to 8 bases and at J to 7 bases, leaving 8 bases not matched to a gene. The CDR3 has 13 amino acids. The CDR3 nucleotides read TGCGCCAGCGCTTCGGGAGGACGGAATGAGCAGTTCTTC. Protein: CASASGGRNEQFF.

This chain connects TRBV29-1 to TRBJ2-1, with D tentatively TRBD2 (6 bases). V was trimmed by 4 bases and J by 0 bases, leaving 19 bases between them. In germline, CDR1 is SQVTM, CDR2 ANQGSEA. There are 17 residues in the CDR3. DNA for the CDR3: TGCAGCGTTGGACTAGGGGCAGCGACCAGCTCCTACAATGAGCAGTTCTTC. Amino acids: CSVGLGAATSSYNEQFF.

This clone was seen only once. V and J are TRBV5-8 and TRBJ2-1, with TRBD2 matching over 11 bases. CDR3 length: 16 amino acids. Germline loops: CDR1 SGHTS, CDR2 YDEGEE. The trim removed 5 bases at V and 1 base at J, leaving 5 bases unmatched. CDR3 amino acids: CASRPLAGGSYNEQFF. Here the CDR3 DNA reads TGTGCCAGCAGACCATTAGCGGGAGGGTCCTACAATGAGCAGTTCTTC.

This chain links TRBV7-9 with TRBJ1-1; no definite D call. Germline CDR1 is SEHNR and CDR2 is FQNEAQ (reference sequence). This CDR3 spans 12 amino acids. With 1 base removed from V and 4 bases from J, the gap between germline ends came to 4 bases. The CDR3 loop reads CASSLEFTEAFF. In DNA form, the CDR3 reads TGTGCCAGCAGCTTAGAATTCACTGAAGCTTTCTTT.

CDR3 DNA: TGTGCCAGCAGTTCACCCGGGACAGGGCAGGGAGAGACCCAGTACTTC. Its protein is CASSSPGTGQGETQYF. The chain employs TRBV28 and TRBJ2-5; 9 bases fit TRBD1. With V trimmed by 4 bases and J by 4 bases, 10 bases remained unmatched. The CDR3 has 16 residues. In germline, CDR1 is MDHEN, CDR2 SYDVKM. Filled out from reference TRBV28 and TRBJ2-5, the complete variable domain reads DVKVTQSSRYLVKRTGEKVFLECVQDMDHENMFWYRQDPGLGLRLIYFSYDVKMKEKGDIPEGYSVSREKKERFSLILESASTNQTSMYLCASSSPGTGQGETQYFGPGTRLLVL.

V and J are TRBV9 and TRBJ2-3; D might be TRBD2 (6 bases). Trimming shortened V by 0 bases and J by 4 bases, and 12 bases separated the two germline ends. CDR1 and CDR2 from the germline V gene are SGDLS and YYNGEE. The CDR3 spans 15 residues. In DNA form, the CDR3 reads TGTGCCAGCAGCGTAGCAGGAGGGTACCCAGATACGCAGTATTTT. Amino acid sequence: CASSVAGGYPDTQYF.

The chain is built from TRBV9 and TRBJ2-7; 7 bases are shared with TRBD1. This CDR3 is built from 13 residues. Germline values: CDR1 SGDLS, CDR2 YYNGEE. The V gene end was trimmed by 3 bases and the J gene end by 6 bases; junction bases not matched to a gene: 6. The CDR3 reads CASSETGKGEQYF. CDR3 nucleotides: TGTGCCAGCAGCGAGACAGGGAAAGGCGAGCAGTACTTC.

The genes are TRBV6-5 and TRBJ1-5; D is uncertain. Per the germline V gene, CDR1 is MNHEY and CDR2 is SVGAGI. The CDR3 has 13 residues. With 2 bases removed from V and 9 bases from J, the gap between germline ends came to 11 bases. For the CDR3, the DNA is TGTGCCAGCAGTTACGTAAAGGGCTCGCCCCAGCATTTT. It codes for CASSYVKGSPQHF.

The genes are TRBV29-1 and TRBJ2-7; D may be TRBD1 (6 bases). The V and J ends lost 4 bases and 3 bases respectively, with 13 bases between them. Germline loops: CDR1 SQVTM, CDR2 ANQGSEA. This CDR3 region has 13 residues. As DNA, the CDR3 is TGCAGCGTTGTTTACAGGGACGTCTACGAGCAGTACTTC. This codes for CSVVYRDVYEQYF.

This clone appeared a few times. The chain is built from TRBV6-5 and TRBJ1-3; TRBD1 matches 7 bases. This CDR3 is built from 14 residues. J gave up 2 bases and V 4 bases, and 2 bases lay outside the gene matches. The germline CDR1 and CDR2 sequences are MNHEY and SVGAGI. As DNA, the CDR3 is TGTGCCAGCAGTTCAGGGGGTCCTGGAAACACCATATATTTT. As protein: CASSSGGPGNTIYF.

The V gene is TRBV18, the J gene TRBJ2-7; possible D gene TRBD2, 5 bases. This CDR3 contains 15 residues. Deletions cut 1 base from V and 2 bases from J, with 12 bases between. Germline CDR1 and CDR2: KGHSH and LQKENI. The CDR3 is CASSPRTSSPYEQYF. CDR3 DNA: TGTGCCAGCTCACCACGTACTAGTTCCCCCTACGAGCAGTACTTC.

This clone was seen just once. This chain connects TRBV4-3 to TRBJ2-3, with D possibly matching TRBD1 (5 bases). V lost 0 bases to trimming and J lost 1 base, with 8 bases between them. Germline assignment: CDR1 LGHNA and CDR2 YSLEER. The CDR3 runs 15 residues. CDR3 coding DNA: TGCGCCAGCAGCCAAGAGAAACAGGGCACAGATACGCAGTATTTT. Amino acid sequence: CASSQEKQGTDTQYF.

This clone has just one count. V usage is TRBV7-6 and J usage is TRBJ2-7; 9 positions match TRBD2. This CDR3 region has 19 residues. Trimming removed 1 base from V and 0 bases from J; junction bases left unmatched: 13. Germline V gene data show CDR1 as SGHVS and CDR2 as FNYEAQ. CDR3 bases: TGTGCCAGCAGCTTAGAGGGAACGACTAGCGGATTTTCCTCCTACGAGCAGTACTTC. It encodes CASSLEGTTSGFSSYEQYF.